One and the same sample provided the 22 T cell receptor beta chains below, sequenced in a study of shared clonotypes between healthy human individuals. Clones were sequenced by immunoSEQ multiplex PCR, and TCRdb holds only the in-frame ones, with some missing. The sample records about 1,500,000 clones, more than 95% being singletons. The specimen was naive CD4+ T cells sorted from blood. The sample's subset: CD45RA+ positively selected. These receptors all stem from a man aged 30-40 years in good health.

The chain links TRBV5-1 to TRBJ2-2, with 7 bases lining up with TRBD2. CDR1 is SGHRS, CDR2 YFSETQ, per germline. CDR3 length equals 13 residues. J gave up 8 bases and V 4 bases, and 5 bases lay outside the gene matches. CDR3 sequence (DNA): TGCGCCAGCAGCGCCACGGGAGGAGGGGAGCTGTTTTTT. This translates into CASSATGGGELFF.

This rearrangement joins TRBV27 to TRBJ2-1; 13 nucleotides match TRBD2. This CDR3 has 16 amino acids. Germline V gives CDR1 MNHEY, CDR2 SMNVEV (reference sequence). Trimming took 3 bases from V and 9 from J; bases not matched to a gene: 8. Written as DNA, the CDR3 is TGTGCCAGCAGTTTCCTGACTAGCGGGAGGCGGGGTGAGCAGTTCTTC. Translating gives CASSFLTSGRRGEQFF.

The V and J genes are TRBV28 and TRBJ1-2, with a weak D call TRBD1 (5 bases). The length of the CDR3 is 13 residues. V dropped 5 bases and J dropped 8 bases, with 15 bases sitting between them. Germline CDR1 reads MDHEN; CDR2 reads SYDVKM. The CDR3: CASSPTVGGGYTF. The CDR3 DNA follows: TGTGCCAGCAGTCCGACAGTTGGAGGAGGCTACACCTTC.

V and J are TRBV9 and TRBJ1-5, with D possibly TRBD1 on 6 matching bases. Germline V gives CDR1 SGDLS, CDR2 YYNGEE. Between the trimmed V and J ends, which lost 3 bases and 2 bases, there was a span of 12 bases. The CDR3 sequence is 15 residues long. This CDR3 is CASSATGSGNQPQHF. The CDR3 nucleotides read TGTGCCAGCAGCGCTACAGGGTCGGGCAATCAGCCCCAGCATTTT. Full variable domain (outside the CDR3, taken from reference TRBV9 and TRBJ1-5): DSGVTQTPKHLITATGQRVTLRCSPRSGDLSVYWYQQSLDQGLQFLIQYYNGEERAKGNILERFSAQQFPDLHSELNLSSLELGDSALYFCASSATGSGNQPQHFGDGTRLSIL.

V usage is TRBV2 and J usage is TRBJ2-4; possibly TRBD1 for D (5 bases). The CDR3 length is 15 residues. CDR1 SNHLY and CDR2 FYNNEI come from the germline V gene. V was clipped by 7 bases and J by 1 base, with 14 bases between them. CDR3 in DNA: TGTGCCAGCAAGGTAGGGGTGGACGCCAAAAACATTCAGTACTTC. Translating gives CASKVGVDAKNIQYF. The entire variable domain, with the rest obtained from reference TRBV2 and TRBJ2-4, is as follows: EPEVTQTPSHQVTQMGQEVILRCVPISNHLYFYWYRQILGQKVEFLVSFYNNEISEKSEIFDDQFSVERPDGSNFTLKIRSTKLEDSAMYFCASKVGVDAKNIQYFGAGTRLSVL.

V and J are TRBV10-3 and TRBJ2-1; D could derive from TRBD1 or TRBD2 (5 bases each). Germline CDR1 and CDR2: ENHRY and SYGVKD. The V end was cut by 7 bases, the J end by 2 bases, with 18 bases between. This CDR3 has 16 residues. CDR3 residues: CAIITRRDRTYNEQFF. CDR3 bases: TGTGCCATCATTACCCGCCGGGACCGAACCTACAATGAGCAGTTCTTC.

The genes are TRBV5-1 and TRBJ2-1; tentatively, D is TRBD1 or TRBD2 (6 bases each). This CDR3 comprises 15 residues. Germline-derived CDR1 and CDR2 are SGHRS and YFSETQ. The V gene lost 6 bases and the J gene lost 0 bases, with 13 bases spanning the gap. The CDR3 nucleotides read TGCGCCAGCACCGTAGGGGGGAGCTCCTACAATGAGCAGTTCTTC. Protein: CASTVGGSSYNEQFF.

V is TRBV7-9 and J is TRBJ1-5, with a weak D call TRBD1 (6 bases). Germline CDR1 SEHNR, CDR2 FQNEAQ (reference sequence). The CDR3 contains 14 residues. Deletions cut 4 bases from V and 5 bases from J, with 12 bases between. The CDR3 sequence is CASSSRTVDQPQHF. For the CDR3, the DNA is TGTGCCAGCAGCTCCCGGACAGTAGATCAGCCCCAGCATTTT.

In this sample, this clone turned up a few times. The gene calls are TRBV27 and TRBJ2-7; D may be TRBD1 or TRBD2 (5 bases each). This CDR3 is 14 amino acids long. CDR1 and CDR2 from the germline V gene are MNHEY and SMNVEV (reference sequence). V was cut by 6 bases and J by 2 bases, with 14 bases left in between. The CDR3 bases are TGTGCCAGCAGCTCGAGACCGGGACCCTACGAGCAGTACTTC. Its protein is CASSSRPGPYEQYF.

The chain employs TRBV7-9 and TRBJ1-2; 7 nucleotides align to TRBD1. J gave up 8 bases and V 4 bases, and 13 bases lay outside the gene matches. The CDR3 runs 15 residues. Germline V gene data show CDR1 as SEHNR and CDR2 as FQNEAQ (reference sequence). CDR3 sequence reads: CASSSTLGQRSGYTF. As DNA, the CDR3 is TGTGCCAGCAGCTCTACATTGGGACAGCGCTCCGGCTACACCTTC.

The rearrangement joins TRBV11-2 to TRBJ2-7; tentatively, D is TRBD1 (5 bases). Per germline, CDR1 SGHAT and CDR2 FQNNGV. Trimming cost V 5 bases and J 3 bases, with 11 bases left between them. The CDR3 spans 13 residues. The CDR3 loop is CASSLQGYYEQYF. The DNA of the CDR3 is TGTGCCAGCAGCCTCCAGGGATACTACGAGCAGTACTTC.

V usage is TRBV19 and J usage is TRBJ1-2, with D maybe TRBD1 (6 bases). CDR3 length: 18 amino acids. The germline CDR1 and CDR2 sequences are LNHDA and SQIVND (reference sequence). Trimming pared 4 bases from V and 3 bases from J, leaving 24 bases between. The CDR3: CASSRPRSSRGLDYGYTF. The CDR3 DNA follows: TGTGCCAGTAGTAGGCCAAGAAGCTCTCGGGGGCTGGACTATGGCTACACCTTC.

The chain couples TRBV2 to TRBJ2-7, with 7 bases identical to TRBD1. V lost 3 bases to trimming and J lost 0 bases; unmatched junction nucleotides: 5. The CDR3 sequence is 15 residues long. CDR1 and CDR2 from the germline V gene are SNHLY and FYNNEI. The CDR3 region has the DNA TGTGCCAGCAGTGACTCGACAGGGTACTCCTACGAGCAGTACTTC. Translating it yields CASSDSTGYSYEQYF.

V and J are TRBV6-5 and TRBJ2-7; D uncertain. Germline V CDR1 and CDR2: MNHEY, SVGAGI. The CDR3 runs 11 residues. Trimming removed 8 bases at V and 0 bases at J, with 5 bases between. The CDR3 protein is CASHNSYEQYF. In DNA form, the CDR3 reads TGTGCCAGCCATAACTCCTACGAGCAGTACTTC.

The CDR3 here is CASSFPLYGYTF. As DNA, the CDR3 is TGTGCCAGCAGCTTCCCTCTCTATGGCTACACCTTC. V usage is TRBV5-6 and J usage is TRBJ1-2; D is undetermined. V dropped 2 bases and J dropped 4 bases, with 6 bases sitting between them. The CDR3 spans 12 residues. Germline values: CDR1 SGHDT, CDR2 YYEEEE.

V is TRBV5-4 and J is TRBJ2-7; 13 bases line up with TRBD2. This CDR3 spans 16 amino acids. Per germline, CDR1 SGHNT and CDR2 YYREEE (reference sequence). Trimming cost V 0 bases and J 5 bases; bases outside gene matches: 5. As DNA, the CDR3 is TGTGCCAGCAGCTTGGTAGTGACTAGCGGGAGGAACGAGCAGTACTTC. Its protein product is CASSLVVTSGRNEQYF.

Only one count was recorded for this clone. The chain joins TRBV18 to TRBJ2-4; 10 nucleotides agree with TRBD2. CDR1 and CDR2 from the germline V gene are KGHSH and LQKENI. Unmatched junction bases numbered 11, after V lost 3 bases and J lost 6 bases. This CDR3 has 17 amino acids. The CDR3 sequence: CASSPVPGLASGNIQYF. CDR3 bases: TGTGCCAGCTCACCGGTGCCGGGACTAGCGTCGGGAAACATTCAGTACTTC.

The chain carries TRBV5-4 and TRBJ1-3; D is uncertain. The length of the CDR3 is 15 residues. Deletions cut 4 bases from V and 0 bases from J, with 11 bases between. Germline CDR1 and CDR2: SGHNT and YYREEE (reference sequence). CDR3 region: CASSPTGSSGNTIYF. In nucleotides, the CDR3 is TGTGCCAGCAGCCCGACTGGGAGCTCTGGAAACACCATATATTTT.

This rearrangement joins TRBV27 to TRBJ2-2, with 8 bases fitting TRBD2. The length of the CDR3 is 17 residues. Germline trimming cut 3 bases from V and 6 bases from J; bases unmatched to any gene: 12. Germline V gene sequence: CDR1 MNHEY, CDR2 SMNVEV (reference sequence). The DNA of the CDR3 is TGTGCCAGCAGTTTCCGGTCGGGAGGGCTTGGAGCCGGGGAGCTGTTTTTT. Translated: CASSFRSGGLGAGELFF.

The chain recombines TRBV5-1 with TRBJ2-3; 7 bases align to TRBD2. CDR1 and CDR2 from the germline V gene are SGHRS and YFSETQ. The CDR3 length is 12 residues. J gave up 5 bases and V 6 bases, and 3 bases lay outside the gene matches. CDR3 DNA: TGCGCCAGCAAGGTAGCGGGAGATACGCAGTATTTT. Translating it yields CASKVAGDTQYF.

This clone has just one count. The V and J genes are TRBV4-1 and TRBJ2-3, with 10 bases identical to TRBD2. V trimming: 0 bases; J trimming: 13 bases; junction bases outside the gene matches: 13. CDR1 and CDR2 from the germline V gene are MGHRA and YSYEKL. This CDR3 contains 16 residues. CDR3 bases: TGCGCCAGCAGCCAAGATATTTCTAAGCCCCTAGCGGGAGAGTATTTT. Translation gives CASSQDISKPLAGEYF.

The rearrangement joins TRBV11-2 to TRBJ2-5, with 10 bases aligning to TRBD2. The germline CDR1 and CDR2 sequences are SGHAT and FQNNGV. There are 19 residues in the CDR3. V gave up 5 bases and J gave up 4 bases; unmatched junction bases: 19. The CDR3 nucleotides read TGTGCCAGCAGCCCCTCGCGGTGGGCTAGCGGGGGAGAGAGAGAGACCCAGTACTTC. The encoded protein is CASSPSRWASGGERETQYF.